This T cell receptor (beta chain) derives from a study of identical twins. Study-wide results and limits: Findings depended on cross-sectional statistics rather than tracking the same donors. The study found that models underestimated out-of-frame TCR alpha sharing in monozygotic twins.

Points on this clonotype: Antigen: not known.

Template switching introduced a universal primer site, and the cDNA bore unique molecular identifiers. TCRdb passed the 5' RACE reads through MiXCR, listing each CDR3 protein once. The sample has about 530,000 distinct CDR3 sequences, 20% to 25% seen once. The CDR3 is 17 amino acids. CDR1 SNHLY and CDR2 FYNNEI come from the germline V gene. Trimming shortened V by 0 bases and J by 1 base, and 13 bases separated the two germline ends. These data were also filed under a second study, of yellow fever vaccine responses in identical twins.

The chain has TRBV2 and TRBJ2-1; D unclear. The source material was CD4+ T cells sorted from blood. The source of this sequence is a woman aged 18-29 years in good health. The CDR3 DNA reads TGTGCCAGCAGTGAAGCGGGTACTCGTCCATCCTACAATGAGCAGTTCTTC. Translating gives CASSEAGTRPSYNEQFF.